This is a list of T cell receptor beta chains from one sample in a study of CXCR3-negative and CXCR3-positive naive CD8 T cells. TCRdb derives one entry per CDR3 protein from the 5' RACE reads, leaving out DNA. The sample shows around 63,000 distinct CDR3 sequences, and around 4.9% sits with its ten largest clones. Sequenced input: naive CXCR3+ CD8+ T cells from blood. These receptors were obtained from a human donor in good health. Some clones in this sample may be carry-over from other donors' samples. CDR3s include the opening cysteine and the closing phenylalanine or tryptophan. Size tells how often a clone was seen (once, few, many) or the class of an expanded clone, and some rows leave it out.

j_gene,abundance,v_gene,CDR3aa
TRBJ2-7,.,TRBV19,CASSIIGLADTYEQYF
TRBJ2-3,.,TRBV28,CASSLWTGLGGGTDTQYF
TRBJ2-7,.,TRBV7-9,CASSPSGGPLEQYF
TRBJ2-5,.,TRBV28,CASSTLAAGAETQYF
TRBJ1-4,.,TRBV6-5,CASKANLATNEKLFF
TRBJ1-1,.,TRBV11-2,CASSSSWFKKAQNTEAFF
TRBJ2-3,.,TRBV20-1,CSASLVLGSSSTDTQYF
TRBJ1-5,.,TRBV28,CASSDSLLQPQHF
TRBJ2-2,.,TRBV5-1,CASSLWTANTGELFF
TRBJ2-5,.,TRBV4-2,CASSQDASSVFDGETQYF
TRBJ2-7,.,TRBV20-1,CSAPSYAEMAYEQYF
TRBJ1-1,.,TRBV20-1,CSASAGEVGEAFF
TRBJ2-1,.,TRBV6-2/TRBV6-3,CASSYDGVYNEQFF
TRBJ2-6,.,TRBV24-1,CATSHGGSGANVLTF
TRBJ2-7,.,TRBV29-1,CSVAGLGYEQYF
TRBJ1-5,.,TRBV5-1,CAREKTGVRNQPQHF
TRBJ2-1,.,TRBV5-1,CASSETGGRTADNEQFF
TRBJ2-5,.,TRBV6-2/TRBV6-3,CASSSGGVLETQYF
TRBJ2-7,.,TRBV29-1,CSVVWAFKGPYEQYF
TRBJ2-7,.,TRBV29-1,CSVVLSRTGGYEQYF
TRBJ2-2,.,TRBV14,CASSQGPTGTTGELFF
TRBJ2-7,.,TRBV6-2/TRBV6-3,CASTNRDYSYEQYF
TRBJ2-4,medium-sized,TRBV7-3,CASSTPRTLAKNIQYF
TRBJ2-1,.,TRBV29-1,CSVQREGLASF
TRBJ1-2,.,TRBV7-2,CASSRQGPNYGYTF
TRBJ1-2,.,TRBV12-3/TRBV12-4,CASSPDTRPGYYGYTF
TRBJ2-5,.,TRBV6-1,CASINRVLTQYF
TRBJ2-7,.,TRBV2,CASMGNPGTAYEQYF
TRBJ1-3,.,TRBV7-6,CASRSGAGGNTIYF
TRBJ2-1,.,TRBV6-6,CASSYSGGLLLSYNEQFF
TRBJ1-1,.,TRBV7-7,CASSPMAGIDTEAFF
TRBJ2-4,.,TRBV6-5,CASRSPRAKNIQYF
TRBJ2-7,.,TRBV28,CASSLFQREQYF
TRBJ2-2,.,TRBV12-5,CASGYWGSNTGELFF
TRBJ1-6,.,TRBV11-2,CASSLEPGTGQSPLHF
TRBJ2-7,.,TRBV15,CATSDRASSYEQYF
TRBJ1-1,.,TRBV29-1,CSVQVMNTEAFF
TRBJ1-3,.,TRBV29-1,CSVFGRRNTIYF
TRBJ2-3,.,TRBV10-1,CASSESRGPDTQYF
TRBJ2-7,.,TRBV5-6,CASSLEDSSYEQYF
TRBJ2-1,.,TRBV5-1,CASSDHRGAAWDEQFF
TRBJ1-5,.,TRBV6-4,CASSGRGLQPQHF
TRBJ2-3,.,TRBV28,CASSKAGGSTDTQYF
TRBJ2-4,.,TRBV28,CASSSQGTGRWENIQYF
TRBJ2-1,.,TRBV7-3,CASSTTPGRSYNEQFF
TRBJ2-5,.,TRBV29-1,CSVEAYQETQYF
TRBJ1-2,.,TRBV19,CAQQENSYGYTF
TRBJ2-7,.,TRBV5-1,CASRYDAGFPEQYF
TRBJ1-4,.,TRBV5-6,CASSFGQGVLFF
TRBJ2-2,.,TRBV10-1,CASRGDGETGELFF
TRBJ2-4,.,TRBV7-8,CASSSTRAADIQYF